The present TCR beta chain was sequenced within a study of long-term antiretroviral therapy in people with HIV. V shed 0 bases and J shed 1 base, with 3 bases lying between them. Germline lookup yields CDR1 SSHAT and CDR2 FNYEAQ (reference sequence). This CDR3 has 14 amino acids. Run at survey level, the immunoSEQ assay was version v3.0. Generated by immunoSEQ multiplex PCR, the TCRdb table keeps only in-frame clones and is missing some. Of under 20,000 clones in the sample, around 84% were seen once. The TCR comes from a woman aged 50 to 65 with HIV. This rearrangement joins TRBV7-7 to TRBJ2-2; D uncertain. The sequencing here drew on unsorted PBMCs, taken 0.3 years after starting antiretroviral therapy. CDR3 amino acids: CASSLAVNTGELFF. Here the CDR3 DNA reads TGTGCCAGCAGCTTAGCGGTGAACACCGGGGAGCTGTTTTTT.